Listed here is a single T cell receptor beta chain. What it binds is unknown. V lost 0 bases, J lost 9 bases, and 8 bases stayed unmatched. This CDR3 has 15 residues. Germline-derived CDR1 and CDR2 are SGHDT and YYEEEE. The assay used was immunoSEQ (version v3.0), run at survey level. Data came from immunoSEQ multiplex PCR; TCRdb stores just in-frame clones and leaves some out. This sample has 30,000 or so clones; 80% to 95% occur once, and the top ten carry 4% to 5.5%. The record originates from a study of long-term antiretroviral therapy in people with HIV. Study context: Specimens dating back about a decade before the 2015 immediate-ART recommendation are the oldest included.

Findings of the study overall: Dominating the repertoire at all time points were the clones that expanded before ART. ART adherence, viral resistance and therapy changes were not recorded.

This TCR came from a woman in her thirties or forties with HIV. The sequencing here drew on unsorted PBMCs, taken 5 to 5.5 years after starting antiretroviral therapy. The chain combines TRBV5-6 with TRBJ2-4; 8 bases match TRBD2. The CDR3 reads CASSLGSGSSGIQYF. DNA of the CDR3: TGTGCCAGCAGCTTGGGAAGCGGGAGCTCTGGCATTCAGTACTTC.